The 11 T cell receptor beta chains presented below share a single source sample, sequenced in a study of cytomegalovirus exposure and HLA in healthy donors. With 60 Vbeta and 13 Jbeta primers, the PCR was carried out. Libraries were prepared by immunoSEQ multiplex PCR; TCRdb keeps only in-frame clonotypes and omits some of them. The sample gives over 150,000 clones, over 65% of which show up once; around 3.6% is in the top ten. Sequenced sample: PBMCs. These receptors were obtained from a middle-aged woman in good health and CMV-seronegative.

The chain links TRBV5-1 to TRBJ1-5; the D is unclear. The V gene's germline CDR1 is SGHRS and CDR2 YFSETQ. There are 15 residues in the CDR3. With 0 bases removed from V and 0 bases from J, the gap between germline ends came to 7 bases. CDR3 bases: TGCGCCAGCAGCTTGGACACCCCTAGCAATCAGCCCCAGCATTTT. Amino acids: CASSLDTPSNQPQHF.

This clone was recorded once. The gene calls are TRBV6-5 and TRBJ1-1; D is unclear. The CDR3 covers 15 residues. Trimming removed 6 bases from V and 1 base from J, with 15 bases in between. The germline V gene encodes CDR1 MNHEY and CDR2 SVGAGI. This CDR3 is CASRSLDAGNTEAFF. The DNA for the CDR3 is TGTGCCAGCAGGTCCCTTGATGCCGGGAACACTGAAGCTTTCTTT.

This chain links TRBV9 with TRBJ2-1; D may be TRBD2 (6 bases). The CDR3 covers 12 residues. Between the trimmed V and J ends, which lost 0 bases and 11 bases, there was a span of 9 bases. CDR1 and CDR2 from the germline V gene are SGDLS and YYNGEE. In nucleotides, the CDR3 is TGTGCCAGCAGCGTAGGGGGGACTCAGCAGTTCTTC. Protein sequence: CASSVGGTQQFF.

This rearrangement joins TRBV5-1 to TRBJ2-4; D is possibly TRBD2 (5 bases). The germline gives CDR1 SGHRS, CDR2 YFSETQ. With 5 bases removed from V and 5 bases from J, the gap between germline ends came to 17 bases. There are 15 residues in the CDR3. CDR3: CASSATPGIENIQYF. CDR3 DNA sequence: TGCGCCAGCAGTGCTACACCCGGGATCGAAAACATTCAGTACTTC.

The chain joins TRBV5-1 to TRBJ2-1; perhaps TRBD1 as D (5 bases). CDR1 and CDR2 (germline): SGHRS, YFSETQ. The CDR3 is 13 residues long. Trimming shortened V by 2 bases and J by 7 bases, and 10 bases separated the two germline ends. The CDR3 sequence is CASSLQAVNEQFF. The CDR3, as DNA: TGCGCCAGCAGCTTACAGGCGGTAAATGAGCAGTTCTTC.

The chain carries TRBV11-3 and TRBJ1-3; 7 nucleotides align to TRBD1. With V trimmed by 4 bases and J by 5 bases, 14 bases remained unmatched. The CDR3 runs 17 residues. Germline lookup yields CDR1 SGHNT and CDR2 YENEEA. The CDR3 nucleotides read TGTGCCAGCAGCTGGGAGCCGACAGGGCTTTCGAGAAACACCATATATTTT. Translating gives CASSWEPTGLSRNTIYF.

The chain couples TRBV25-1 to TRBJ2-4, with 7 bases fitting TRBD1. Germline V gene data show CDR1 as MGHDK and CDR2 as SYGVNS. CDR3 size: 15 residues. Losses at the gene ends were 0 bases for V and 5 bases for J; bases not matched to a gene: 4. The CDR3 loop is CASSEYTGAQNIQYF. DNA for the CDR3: TGTGCCAGCAGTGAATATACAGGGGCTCAAAACATTCAGTACTTC.

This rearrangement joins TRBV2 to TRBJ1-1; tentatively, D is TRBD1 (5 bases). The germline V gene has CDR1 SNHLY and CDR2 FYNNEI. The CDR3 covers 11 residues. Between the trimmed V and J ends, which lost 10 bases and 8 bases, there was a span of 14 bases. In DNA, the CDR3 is TGTGCCACAGCACCCGACAGAGAAGCTTTCTTT. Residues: CATAPDREAFF.

CDR3 loop: CASSAITAGTGANVLTF. The CDR3 region has the DNA TGTGCCAGCAGTGCAATCACTGCCGGGACAGGGGCCAACGTCCTGACTTTC. The chain combines TRBV6-1 with TRBJ2-6; perhaps TRBD1 as D (6 bases). V lost 4 bases to trimming and J lost 4 bases, with 17 bases between them. CDR1 and CDR2 (germline): MNHNS, SASEGT. CDR3 length: 17 residues.

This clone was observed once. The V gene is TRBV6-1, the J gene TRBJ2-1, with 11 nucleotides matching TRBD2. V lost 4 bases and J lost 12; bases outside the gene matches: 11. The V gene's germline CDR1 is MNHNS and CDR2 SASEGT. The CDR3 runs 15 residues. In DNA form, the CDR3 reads TGTGCCAGCAGTGCTGGCCTAGCGGGGGGCCGGGGGCAGTTCTTC. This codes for CASSAGLAGGRGQFF.

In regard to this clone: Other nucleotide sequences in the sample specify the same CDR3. The CDR3 reads CASSLGTGEKLFF. The CDR3 bases are TGCGCCAGCAGCTTGGGGACAGGGGAAAAACTGTTTTTT. V gene TRBV5-1 combines with J gene TRBJ1-4; 8 bases align to TRBD1. The V gene's germline CDR1 is SGHRS and CDR2 YFSETQ. V gave up 0 bases and J gave up 8 bases; unmatched junction bases: 0. The CDR3 is 13 amino acids.